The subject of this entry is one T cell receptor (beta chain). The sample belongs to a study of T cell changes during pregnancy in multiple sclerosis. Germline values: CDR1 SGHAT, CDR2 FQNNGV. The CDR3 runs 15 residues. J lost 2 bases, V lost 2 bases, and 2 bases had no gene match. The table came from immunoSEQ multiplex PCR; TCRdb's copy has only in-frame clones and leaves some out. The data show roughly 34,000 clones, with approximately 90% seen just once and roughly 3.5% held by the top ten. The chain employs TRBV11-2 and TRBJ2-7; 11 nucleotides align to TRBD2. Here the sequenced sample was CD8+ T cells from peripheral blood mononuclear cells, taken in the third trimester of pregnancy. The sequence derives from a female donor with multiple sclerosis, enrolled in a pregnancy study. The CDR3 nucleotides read TGTGCCAGCAGCTTAAGTAGCGGGGGGGCCTACGAGCAGTACTTC. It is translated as CASSLSSGGAYEQYF.